A selection of T cell receptor beta chains follows, all from one sample in a study of blood T cell repertoires in COVID-19. Clones were read by immunoSEQ multiplex PCR, and TCRdb kept only the in-frame ones, dropping some. The table includes some 180,000 clones, 80% detected once. Source material: PBMCs or T cells enriched from blood (not recorded which). The receptors were sampled from a man aged 60 to 75 who had been exposed to COVID-19. Each CDR3 is given with its conserved first and last residue. A D gene is named only where the DNA matches it firmly. The listing skips clone size in some rows; elsewhere it reads once, few, many or a size class.

CDR3 DNA | CDR3 protein | clone size | J gene | V gene | D gene
TGCGCCAGCAGTGAAGAAATAGCGGGAGGGAATGAGCAGTTCTTC | CASSEEIAGGNEQFF | NA | TRBJ2-1 | TRBV10-1 | TRBD2
TGTGCCAGCAGCCAAGATTCCCGAAACAACCAAGAGACCCAGTACTTC | CASSQDSRNNQETQYF | NA | TRBJ2-5 | TRBV14 | NA
TGTGCCAGCAGCACAGGGACGGTAACCTACGAGCAGTACTTC | CASSTGTVTYEQYF | NA | TRBJ2-7 | TRBV9 | NA
TGTGCCAGCAGTTTGAGGGAAAAACTGTTTTTT | CASSLREKLFF | NA | TRBJ1-4 | TRBV12-3/TRBV12-4 | NA
TGTGCCAGTAGTACTATAGGACAGGGGGTTGCCTACGAGCAGTACTTC | CASSTIGQGVAYEQYF | NA | TRBJ2-7 | TRBV19 | TRBD1
TGTGCCAGCAGCGTAGTTGTGGGACTAGCGGGAGGGGAGCAGTTCTTC | CASSVVVGLAGGEQFF | NA | TRBJ2-1 | TRBV9 | TRBD2
TGTGCCAGCAGCTTAGATCTACCGGTCTACGAGCAGTACTTC | CASSLDLPVYEQYF | NA | TRBJ2-7 | TRBV7-2 | NA
TGTGCCAGCAGCTTAGCGCTTGGCGGTTCGGAGACCCAGTACTTC | CASSLALGGSETQYF | once | TRBJ2-5 | TRBV7-6 | NA
TGCAGCGTTGAAGCGGAGAGCCAAGAGACCCAGTACTTC | CSVEAESQETQYF | NA | TRBJ2-5 | TRBV29-1 | NA
TGTGCCAGCAGCTCCGCCGAGGCTCCCACAGATACGCAGTATTTT | CASSSAEAPTDTQYF | NA | TRBJ2-3 | TRBV5-4 | NA
TGTGCCAGCAGCTTGTCCGGGGACAGCCGTTCCGGCTACACCTTC | CASSLSGDSRSGYTF | few | TRBJ1-2 | TRBV7-9 | TRBD1
TGTGCCAGCAGCACAGCCGGGACAGTTTTTACCTACGAGCAGTACTTC | CASSTAGTVFTYEQYF | once | TRBJ2-7 | TRBV21-1 | NA
TGTGCCAGCTGGGACAGGGGAGGGTCACCCCTCCACTTT | CASWDRGGSPLHF | once | TRBJ1-6 | TRBV28 | TRBD1
TGTGCCAGCAGTGAATCAAGAGGGATCAGGGAGACCCAGTACTTC | CASSESRGIRETQYF | NA | TRBJ2-5 | TRBV6-1 | NA
TGTGCCAGTAGTATAGGACCCAGGGGGCAGAAGACCCAGTACTTC | CASSIGPRGQKTQYF | NA | TRBJ2-5 | TRBV19 | TRBD1
TGTGCCAGCAGTTTTCAAGCGGGAGGCGGGGGAGATACGCAGTATTTT | CASSFQAGGGGDTQYF | NA | TRBJ2-3 | TRBV28 | TRBD2
TGTGCCAGCAGTCCCTTCGTCGGGACAGGGCTCTACGAGCAGTACTTC | CASSPFVGTGLYEQYF | NA | TRBJ2-7 | TRBV11-3 | TRBD1
TGTGCCAGTAGTACGACTAGCGGGAGGGAGACCCAGTACTTC | CASSTTSGRETQYF | NA | TRBJ2-5 | TRBV19 | TRBD2
TGTGCCAGCAGCCTTGGAGCCTACGAGCAGTACTTC | CASSLGAYEQYF | NA | TRBJ2-7 | TRBV13 | NA
TGTGCCAGCAAGGACTCGGGTTCCTACAATGAGCAGTTCTTC | CASKDSGSYNEQFF | NA | TRBJ2-1 | TRBV6-5 | NA
TGTGCCAGCAGCCTTACAGCCATGAACACTGAAGCTTTCTTT | CASSLTAMNTEAFF | NA | TRBJ1-1 | TRBV7-8 | NA
TGTGCCAGCAGTAAACCCGGGACAGGGGTAGCTTTCTTT | CASSKPGTGVAFF | NA | TRBJ1-1 | TRBV6-5 | TRBD1
TGTGCCAGTAGTCCTCCGGGACAGTATGGCTACACCTTC | CASSPPGQYGYTF | NA | TRBJ1-2 | TRBV19 | TRBD1
TGTGCCAGCAGAATCTCGACAGTGAGTCAGCCCCAGCATTTT | CASRISTVSQPQHF | NA | TRBJ1-5 | TRBV28 | NA
TGTGCCAGCAGTCAGCAGGGGGGGAACACTGAAGCTTTCTTT | CASSQQGGNTEAFF | many | TRBJ1-1 | TRBV2 | TRBD1
TGTGCCAGCACTTCAATAGCGGGAGGAGGAACAGATACGCAGTATTTT | CASTSIAGGGTDTQYF | NA | TRBJ2-3 | TRBV3-1/TRBV3-2 | TRBD2
TGTGCCAGCAGTGAAGAAGCAGCGGGAATATCCTACGAGCAGTACTTC | CASSEEAAGISYEQYF | NA | TRBJ2-7 | TRBV2 | TRBD2
TGCGCCAGCAGCTTAAGTAGCCGCTACAACAATGAGCAGTTCTTC | CASSLSSRYNNEQFF | NA | TRBJ2-1 | TRBV5-1 | NA
TGTGCCACCCAGGGGACAGGGCGGCTTGAAAAACTGTTTTTT | CATQGTGRLEKLFF | NA | TRBJ1-4 | TRBV27 | TRBD1
TGCGCCAGCAGCTTGGACAGGAATTCACCCCTCCACTTT | CASSLDRNSPLHF | NA | TRBJ1-6 | TRBV5-1 | NA
TGTGCCAGCAGCGCGACTAACAGGGGAGATACGCAGTATTTT | CASSATNRGDTQYF | NA | TRBJ2-3 | TRBV9 | TRBD1
TGTGCCTGGGGTGGCAGGGATGAAAAACTGTTTTTT | CAWGGRDEKLFF | NA | TRBJ1-4 | TRBV30 | NA
TGTGCCAGCAGTTCGCAGGACAGGGTCCTTGAAAAACTGTTTTTT | CASSSQDRVLEKLFF | once | TRBJ1-4 | TRBV28 | TRBD1
TGTGCCAGCAGACAGGCCCCCCTCATGAACACTGAAGCTTTCTTT | CASRQAPLMNTEAFF | few | TRBJ1-1 | TRBV7-6 | NA
TGTGCCAGCAGCCCCATAGGGGGAGGCTACACCTTC | CASSPIGGGYTF | NA | TRBJ1-2 | TRBV7-8 | NA
TGCGCCAGCAGCCCAGACAGGTACACTGAAGCTTTCTTT | CASSPDRYTEAFF | NA | TRBJ1-1 | TRBV10-2 | NA
TGTGCCAGCAGTTACCGGGCAGCGGGAGGCTACGAGCAGTACTTC | CASSYRAAGGYEQYF | NA | TRBJ2-7 | TRBV6-2/TRBV6-3 | TRBD2
TGTGCCAGCAGTTTGAGTGGAGACACCATATATTTT | CASSLSGDTIYF | NA | TRBJ1-3 | TRBV12-3/TRBV12-4 | NA
TGTGCCTGGAGTGACTACCCACTACAAGAGACCCAGTACTTC | CAWSDYPLQETQYF | NA | TRBJ2-5 | TRBV30 | NA
TGTGCCAGCAGCGTAGGGCCGGGGAGCTCCTACGAGCAGTACTTC | CASSVGPGSSYEQYF | NA | TRBJ2-7 | TRBV9 | NA
TGTGCCAGCAGCCCGGGACAGGGGGCGACCGGGGAGCTGTTTTTT | CASSPGQGATGELFF | NA | TRBJ2-2 | TRBV7-2 | TRBD1
TGTGCCAGCAGTGCCCCGCCGGGACAGGGGAAGCTTACCGGAAACACCATATATTTT | CASSAPPGQGKLTGNTIYF | NA | TRBJ1-3 | TRBV6-1 | TRBD1
TGTGCCAGCAGCTTAGCGAAGGAGGAAGGCTACACCTTC | CASSLAKEEGYTF | NA | TRBJ1-2 | TRBV11-1 | NA
TGTGCCAGCAGCTTACAGGTTGGGGAGACCCAGTACTTC | CASSLQVGETQYF | NA | TRBJ2-5 | TRBV5-4 | NA
TGTGCCAGCAGCTTGTGGGGGGGGCAAAAGAATGAGCAGTTCTTC | CASSLWGGQKNEQFF | NA | TRBJ2-1 | TRBV5-4 | NA
TGTGCCAGCAACCCCGGGGGGCCCACAGATACGCAGTATTTT | CASNPGGPTDTQYF | NA | TRBJ2-3 | TRBV28 | NA
TGTGCCAGTAGAACCCACCAGGGAAATGAGCAGTTCTTC | CASRTHQGNEQFF | NA | TRBJ2-1 | TRBV19 | NA
TGTGCCAGCAGCAATAGCCCAACGGGAAAAGGCCAAGAGACCCAGTACTTC | CASSNSPTGKGQETQYF | few | TRBJ2-5 | TRBV7-2 | NA
TGTGCCAGCAGCTTGGCCCGAGGGCGGGGCAATGAGCAGTTCTTC | CASSLARGRGNEQFF | NA | TRBJ2-1 | TRBV11-2 | NA
TGTGCCAGCAGTTCGAGGGCTGCGGGACAGGGGATCGGAGGCTACACCTTC | CASSSRAAGQGIGGYTF | NA | TRBJ1-2 | TRBV27 | TRBD1
TGTGCCAGCAGCCAATCGCTAGCGGGGATCTCAGATACGCAGTATTTT | CASSQSLAGISDTQYF | NA | TRBJ2-3 | TRBV16 | TRBD2
TGTGCCAGCGGTCTCGGGGGACCCTACGAGCAGTACTTC | CASGLGGPYEQYF | NA | TRBJ2-7 | TRBV7-9 | NA
TGTGCCAGCAGCCCGGGGAGCTCCTATAATTCACCCCTCCACTTT | CASSPGSSYNSPLHF | few | TRBJ1-6 | TRBV21-1 | NA
TGTGCCAGTAGTATGGCCGAGACAGAAGAACACGAGCAGTACTTC | CASSMAETEEHEQYF | NA | TRBJ2-7 | TRBV19 | NA
TGTGCCAGCAGCCAAGAATGGGGACTAGCGAGCTACGAGCAGTACTTC | CASSQEWGLASYEQYF | NA | TRBJ2-7 | TRBV3-1/TRBV3-2 | TRBD2